This is a list of T cell receptor beta chains from one sample in a study of somatic mutations in cytotoxic T cells in rheumatoid arthritis. Only in-frame clones appear in the TCRdb table, and some are missing; sequencing was by immunoSEQ multiplex PCR. The sample consists of 15,000 or so clones, about 81% of them appearing once. The sequenced material came from CD8+ T cells sorted from blood. All receptors come from an adult with rheumatoid arthritis. The CDR3 runs from the conserved cysteine through the conserved F or W. The D gene is left open where the match is weak. Size is stated for part of the rows, as once, few or many counts, or as a class when the clone is expanded.

D: NA; size: NA; J: TRBJ2-3; V: TRBV6-5; DNA: TGTGCCAGCAGTTACTCGAGTGGACCGACAGATACGCAGTATTTT; CDR3: CASSYSSGPTDTQYF
D: TRBD1; size: NA; J: TRBJ2-3; V: TRBV18; DNA: TGTGCCAGCTCACCGAGGTACCGGGACAGGGACACAGATACGCAGTATTTT; CDR3: CASSPRYRDRDTDTQYF
D: NA; size: NA; J: TRBJ1-1; V: TRBV15; DNA: TGTGCCACCAGCAGAGATGGGGCGGGGAAGAGCACTGAAGCTTTCTTT; CDR3: CATSRDGAGKSTEAFF
D: NA; size: few; J: TRBJ2-7; V: TRBV27; DNA: TGTGCCAGCAGTTTCGTACCGCCCCGATCCTACGAGCAGTACTTC; CDR3: CASSFVPPRSYEQYF
D: NA; size: NA; J: TRBJ2-3; V: TRBV27; DNA: TGTGCCAGCAGTCCCCGGTCGGGAGATACGCAGTATTTT; CDR3: CASSPRSGDTQYF
D: NA; size: NA; J: TRBJ1-2; V: TRBV18; DNA: TGTGCCAGCTCCCACCGGGCCCCGGGGGATGGCTACACCTTC; CDR3: CASSHRAPGDGYTF
D: NA; size: NA; J: TRBJ2-7; V: TRBV27; DNA: TGTGCCAGCCAAGGTACAGGGCCCTACGAGCAGTACTTC; CDR3: CASQGTGPYEQYF
D: TRBD2; size: few; J: TRBJ2-7; V: TRBV19; DNA: TGTGCCAGTAGTAAGGGACTAGCGGGAGTGAAGCGCTCCTACGAGCAGTACTTC; CDR3: CASSKGLAGVKRSYEQYF
D: NA; size: NA; J: TRBJ2-5; V: TRBV5-1; DNA: TGCGCCAGCAGCCGGGGGCCGGCTTATGAGGAGACCCAGTACTTC; CDR3: CASSRGPAYEETQYF
D: NA; size: NA; J: TRBJ1-1; V: TRBV4-3; DNA: TGCGCCAGCAGCCAAGATAGGGGGTACACTGAAGCTTTCTTT; CDR3: CASSQDRGYTEAFF
D: NA; size: NA; J: TRBJ1-2; V: TRBV5-1; DNA: TGCGCCAGCAGCTTGGATGGAGGGGGGGACTATGGCTACACCTTC; CDR3: CASSLDGGGDYGYTF
D: NA; size: NA; J: TRBJ2-3; V: TRBV6-5; DNA: TGTGCCAGCAGATCCTTGGGGCCTACGCAGTATTTT; CDR3: CASRSLGPTQYF
D: TRBD1; size: NA; J: TRBJ2-7; V: TRBV28; DNA: TGTGCCACCAGACAGGGGGCGAGGGGCGAGCAGTACTTC; CDR3: CATRQGARGEQYF
D: NA; size: once; J: TRBJ2-7; V: TRBV19; DNA: TGTGCCAGTAGTGGTCGGGGTTCCTACGAGCAGTACTTC; CDR3: CASSGRGSYEQYF
D: NA; size: medium-sized; J: TRBJ1-4; V: TRBV4-2; DNA: TGTGCCAGCAGCCAAGAGACTGGACTGCTCAATGAAAAACTGTTTTTT; CDR3: CASSQETGLLNEKLFF
D: TRBD1; size: NA; J: TRBJ2-7; V: TRBV4-1; DNA: TGCGCCAGCAGCCAAGTTTGGGACAGGGGGTTCGAGCAGTACTTC; CDR3: CASSQVWDRGFEQYF
D: NA; size: NA; J: TRBJ2-5; V: TRBV7-9; DNA: TGTGCCAGCAGCTTAGCTGCGCGACAAGAGACCCAGTACTTC; CDR3: CASSLAARQETQYF
D: NA; size: once; J: TRBJ2-5; V: TRBV9; DNA: TGTGCCAGCAGCGTAAGCAGTCAAGAGACCCAGTACTTC; CDR3: CASSVSSQETQYF
D: NA; size: NA; J: TRBJ1-2; V: TRBV28; DNA: TGTGCCAGCAGGCCCTGGGACACCGTGGCTAACTATGGCTACACCTTC; CDR3: CASRPWDTVANYGYTF
D: NA; size: NA; J: TRBJ1-1; V: TRBV19; DNA: TGTGCCAGTAGTATATCACTGAAGGAAACTTTCTTT; CDR3: CASSISLKETFF
D: TRBD1; size: NA; J: TRBJ1-2; V: TRBV6-1; DNA: TGTGCCAGCAGTGAAGAGGGGTGGGACAGGGGGCAATATGGCTACACCTTC; CDR3: CASSEEGWDRGQYGYTF
D: NA; size: NA; J: TRBJ2-5; V: TRBV28; DNA: TGTGCCAGCAGTTTCCAACGGAGGACAGAGACCCAGTACTTC; CDR3: CASSFQRRTETQYF
D: NA; size: NA; J: TRBJ2-5; V: TRBV6-5; DNA: TGTGCCTCCAGGAATAGCGATGAGACCCAGTACTTC; CDR3: CASRNSDETQYF
D: NA; size: NA; J: TRBJ2-7; V: TRBV28; DNA: TGTGCCAGCAGTTTGACGGGGAGCTCCTACGAGCAGTACTTC; CDR3: CASSLTGSSYEQYF
D: TRBD2; size: NA; J: TRBJ2-2; V: TRBV30; DNA: TGTGCCTGGAATCTGGCGGGAGCAAACGGGGAGCTGTTTTTT; CDR3: CAWNLAGANGELFF
D: NA; size: NA; J: TRBJ1-1; V: TRBV5-1; DNA: TGCGCCAGCAGCTTGTTAGGCGGGGTGAACACTGAAGCTTTCTTT; CDR3: CASSLLGGVNTEAFF
D: TRBD2; size: once; J: TRBJ2-5; V: TRBV28; DNA: TGTGCCAGTACGAAACCGGGACTAGCGGGAGAGACCCAGTACTTC; CDR3: CASTKPGLAGETQYF
D: NA; size: NA; J: TRBJ1-2; V: TRBV5-1; DNA: TGCGCCAGCAGCCCCGAACAGGGTCAGCCCTATGGCTACACCTTC; CDR3: CASSPEQGQPYGYTF
D: TRBD2; size: medium-sized; J: TRBJ2-1; V: TRBV28; DNA: TGTGCCAGCAGTTGGACTAGCGGGAATGAGCAGTTCTTC; CDR3: CASSWTSGNEQFF
D: TRBD2; size: once; J: TRBJ2-3; V: TRBV6-1; DNA: TGTGCCAGCAGTGAACGGGGACTAGCGGTATCAATAGATACGCAGTATTTT; CDR3: CASSERGLAVSIDTQYF
D: NA; size: once; J: TRBJ2-1; V: TRBV9; DNA: TGTGCCAGCAGCGTAGGGTACAATGAGCAGTTCTTC; CDR3: CASSVGYNEQFF
D: NA; size: NA; J: TRBJ1-1; V: TRBV4-1; DNA: TGCGCCAGCAGCCATCCAGGGGCATACACTGAAGCTTTCTTT; CDR3: CASSHPGAYTEAFF
D: NA; size: NA; J: TRBJ2-2; V: TRBV5-6; DNA: TGTGCCAGCAGGCAAAGGGGCTCGAACACCGGGGAGCTGTTTTTT; CDR3: CASRQRGSNTGELFF
D: TRBD2; size: NA; J: TRBJ2-3; V: TRBV10-1; DNA: TGCGCCAGCAGTCCGACTAGCGGGAGAACAGATACGCAGTATTTT; CDR3: CASSPTSGRTDTQYF
D: TRBD2; size: NA; J: TRBJ2-3; V: TRBV7-9; DNA: TGTGCCAGCAGCTTAGCCCCGGGACTAGTGTTAGATACGCAGTATTTT; CDR3: CASSLAPGLVLDTQYF
D: NA; size: NA; J: TRBJ2-2; V: TRBV11-3; DNA: TGTGCCAGCAGCTTAGGAGGCACCGGGGAGCTGTTTTTT; CDR3: CASSLGGTGELFF
D: TRBD2; size: NA; J: TRBJ2-7; V: TRBV5-1; DNA: TGCGCCAGCAGCTTGGGGTGGTGGACTAGCGGGGGGGCCGACTCCTACGAGCAGTACTTC; CDR3: CASSLGWWTSGGADSYEQYF
D: NA; size: NA; J: TRBJ2-5; V: TRBV6-6; DNA: TGTGCCAGCTGCGAGGGGGAGACCCAGTACTTC; CDR3: CASCEGETQYF
D: NA; size: NA; J: TRBJ2-7; V: TRBV27; DNA: TGTGCCAGCAGTCCCGGGGGGCCTCACTACGAGCAGTACTTC; CDR3: CASSPGGPHYEQYF
D: NA; size: NA; J: TRBJ1-5; V: TRBV7-8; DNA: TGTGCCAGCAGCCCATTTCCCGGGGGTGATCAGCCCCAGCATTTT; CDR3: CASSPFPGGDQPQHF
D: TRBD2; size: few; J: TRBJ2-5; V: TRBV7-3; DNA: TGTGCCAGCAGCTCGGCGGGGGTCTCAGAGACCCAGTACTTC; CDR3: CASSSAGVSETQYF
D: NA; size: few; J: TRBJ2-2; V: TRBV7-6; DNA: TGTGCCAGCAGCTTAGACTGGACCGGGGAGCTGTTTTTT; CDR3: CASSLDWTGELFF
D: NA; size: NA; J: TRBJ1-6; V: TRBV5-5; DNA: TGTGCCAGCAGTGGGTTGGGGGGCGCGTCCTATTCACCCCTCCACTTT; CDR3: CASSGLGGASYSPLHF
D: NA; size: NA; J: TRBJ2-7; V: TRBV11-2; DNA: TGTGCCAGCAGCCCGCGGACCAGAGGCTACGAGCAGTACTTC; CDR3: CASSPRTRGYEQYF
D: TRBD1; size: NA; J: TRBJ2-5; V: TRBV13; DNA: TGTGCCAGCAGCCCGGACAGGGAAGAGACCCAGTACTTC; CDR3: CASSPDREETQYF
D: NA; size: few; J: TRBJ1-4; V: TRBV2; DNA: TGTGCCAGCAGTGATTGGGAGAGGAATGAAAAACTGTTTTTT; CDR3: CASSDWERNEKLFF
D: TRBD2; size: NA; J: TRBJ2-7; V: TRBV13; DNA: TGTGCCAGCAGCTCACCGGGACTAGCGGGGGGGGAGGCCAACGAGCAGTACTTC; CDR3: CASSSPGLAGGEANEQYF
D: NA; size: NA; J: TRBJ1-3; V: TRBV4-1; DNA: TGCGCCAGCAGCCAAGGTCCGGGCCCCCCTGGAAACACCATATATTTT; CDR3: CASSQGPGPPGNTIYF
D: TRBD2; size: NA; J: TRBJ2-5; V: TRBV27; DNA: TGTGCCACCAATCATGATAGCGGGAGTGGAGAGACCCAGTACTTC; CDR3: CATNHDSGSGETQYF
D: TRBD1; size: NA; J: TRBJ2-2; V: TRBV28; DNA: TGTGCCAGCAGTTTACAGCAGGACAGGGGGGCCACCGGGGAGCTGTTTTTT; CDR3: CASSLQQDRGATGELFF
D: NA; size: NA; J: TRBJ2-2; V: TRBV7-2; DNA: TGTGCCAGCAGCTTAGTTAGCACCGGGGAGCTGTTTTTT; CDR3: CASSLVSTGELFF
D: NA; size: few; J: TRBJ1-1; V: TRBV19; DNA: TGTGCCAGTAGTGCCTACCAGGGCCCCGCTGAAGCTTTCTTT; CDR3: CASSAYQGPAEAFF